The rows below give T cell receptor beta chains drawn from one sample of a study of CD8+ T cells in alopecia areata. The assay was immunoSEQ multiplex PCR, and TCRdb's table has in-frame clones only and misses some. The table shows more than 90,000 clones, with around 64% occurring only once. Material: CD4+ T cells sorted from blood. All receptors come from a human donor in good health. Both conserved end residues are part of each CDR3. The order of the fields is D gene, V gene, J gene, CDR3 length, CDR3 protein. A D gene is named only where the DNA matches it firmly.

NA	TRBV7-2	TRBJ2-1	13	CASSFRVGNEQFF
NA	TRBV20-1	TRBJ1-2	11	CSARVQGGYTF
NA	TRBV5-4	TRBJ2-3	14	CASSLGATTDTQYF
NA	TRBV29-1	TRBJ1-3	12	CSVEGSGNTIYF
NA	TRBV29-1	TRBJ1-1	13	CSAYSGGKTEAFF
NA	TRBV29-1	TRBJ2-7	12	CSVDQQGCEQYF
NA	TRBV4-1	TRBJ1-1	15	CASSQEEGRNTEAFF
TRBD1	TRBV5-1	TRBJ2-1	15	CASSLGTGGFNEQFF
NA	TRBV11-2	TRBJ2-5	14	CASSLQRGSETQYF
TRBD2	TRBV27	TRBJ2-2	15	CASKLAALNTGELFF
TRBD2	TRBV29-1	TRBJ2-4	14	CSVEGGIGKNIQYF
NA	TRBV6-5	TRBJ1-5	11	CASSDWQPQHF
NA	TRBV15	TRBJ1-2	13	CATSRGNSYGYTF
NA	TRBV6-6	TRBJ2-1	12	CASRAANNEQFF
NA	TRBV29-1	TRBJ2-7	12	CSVEASGRRQYF
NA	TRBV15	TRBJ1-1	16	CATSRDRMRVNPEAFF
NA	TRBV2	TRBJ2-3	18	CASRLLGGALPSTDTQYF
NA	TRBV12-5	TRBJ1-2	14	CASGSGQGAVGYTF
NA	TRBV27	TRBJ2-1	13	CATKGGGNNEQFF
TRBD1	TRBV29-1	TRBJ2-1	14	CSVEKGTAGNEQFF
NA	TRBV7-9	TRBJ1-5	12	CASSLDSQPQHF
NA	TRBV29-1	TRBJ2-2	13	CSVLSRASGELFF
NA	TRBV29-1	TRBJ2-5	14	CSVEEGIWKETQYF
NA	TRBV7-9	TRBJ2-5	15	CASSWPSPGGETQYF
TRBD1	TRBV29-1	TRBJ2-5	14	CSVPGTGILETQYF
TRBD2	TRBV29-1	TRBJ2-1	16	CSVGPSRLAGHNEQFF
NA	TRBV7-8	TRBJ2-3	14	CASSLLTQSDTQYF
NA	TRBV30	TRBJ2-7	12	CAWSAWGEEQYF
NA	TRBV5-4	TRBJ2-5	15	CASSLFDRTQETQYF
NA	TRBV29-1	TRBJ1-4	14	CSVEELGGGGKLFF
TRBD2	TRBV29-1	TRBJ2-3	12	CSAGGDTDTQYF
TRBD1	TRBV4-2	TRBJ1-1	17	CASSPPGRTGEDTEAFF
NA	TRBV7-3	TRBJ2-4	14	CASSLGPSGNIQYF
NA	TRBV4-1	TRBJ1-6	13	CASSQVGDRSLHF
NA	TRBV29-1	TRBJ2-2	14	CSVRTVSNTGELFF
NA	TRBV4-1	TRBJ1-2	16	CASSQDSQSFNYGYTF
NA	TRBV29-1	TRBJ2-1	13	CSLRAGAGNEQFF
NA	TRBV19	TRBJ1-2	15	CASSPTTTAPSGYTF
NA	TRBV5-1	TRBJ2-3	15	CASSLEGHSTDTQYF
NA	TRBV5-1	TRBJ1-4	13	CASSPGPNEKLFF
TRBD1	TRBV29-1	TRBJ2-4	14	CSVEDRGRGNIQYF
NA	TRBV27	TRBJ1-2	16	CASSLVPGVYGYGYTF
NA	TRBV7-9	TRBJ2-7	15	CASSHVPAFSYEQYF
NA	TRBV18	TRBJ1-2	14	CASSPAGLDYGYTF
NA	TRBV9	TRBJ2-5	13	CASGPTGQETQYF
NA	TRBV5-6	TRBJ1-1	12	CASSLAAEGTFF
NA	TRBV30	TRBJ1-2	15	CAWSVTGRPGNGYTF